Included here is one T cell receptor beta chain sequence, with context. The antigen is undetermined. The data are from a study of identical twins. Study findings and constraints: Partly confounded zero-insertion analyses could result from invariant MAIT and iNKT cells. The authors drew conclusions from cross-sectional statistical analysis rather than following the same donors.

Germline V gene data show CDR1 as SGHRS and CDR2 as YFSETQ. V lost 4 bases, J lost 5 bases, and 8 bases stayed unmatched. This CDR3 region has 16 residues. Unique molecular identifiers were in the cDNA, with template-switch universal primer binding. TCRdb recomputed calls from the 5' RACE reads with MiXCR, one row per CDR3 protein. The sample records roughly 570,000 distinct CDR3 sequences, roughly 9.9% being singletons. This sample was also put to use in a study of yellow fever vaccine responses in identical twins. Per that study: Twins' T cell vaccine responses reportedly looked partly convergent, partly personalized.

The receptor's source is a woman aged 18-29 years in good health. Sequenced sample: PBMCs. The chain joins TRBV5-1 to TRBJ2-5, with 13 bases fitting TRBD2. DNA of the CDR3: TGCGCCAGCAGCCAACGGACTAGCGGGAGTTCTGAGACCCAGTACTTC. Its translation: CASSQRTSGSSETQYF.